This entry features one T cell receptor (beta chain) sequence. Its antigen is currently not known. Base qualities are not at hand, and no much larger clone is one base apart. CDR1 and CDR2 (GTSNPN, SVGIG) derive from the germline V gene (reference sequence). V gives up 2 bases and J gives up 0 bases, and the segment between their germline ends measures 7 bases. The CDR3 spans 13 residues, from the cysteine through the phenylalanine. Of the read, only the CDR3 DNA is kept; its 39 bases are in frame from base 1. The immunoSEQ Assay, a bias-controlled multiplex PCR, was used to amplify TCRbeta CDR3 regions from genomic DNA. Per the original workflow: The number of nucleated cells in each sample was estimated by amplification of reference gene primers within the assay. To quantify the absolute abundance of each unique TCRbeta CDR3 rearrangement, sequence reads were collapsed and filtered. For each sample, productive Simpson clonality was calculated as the square root of Simpson's diversity index across productive rearrangements. Sourced from immuneACCESS, this table was stored by TCRdb with only in-frame sequences that have V and J called. A share of the clones is absent; for the studies checked, an unresolved V gene accounts for under half, and the remainder has no known explanation. Clone size and V and J calls were adopted from that table, with D and trimming inferred from the DNA. The sample table records a few hundred thousand clones; approximately 90% of these occur just once. Together, the top ten hold roughly 3.3% of the sample.

Each collaborating institution followed its own protocols to collect whole blood in K2EDTA tubes. For TCRbeta analysis, collaborators shipped samples as frozen whole blood, isolated PBMCs, or DNA extracted from either of those sample types. The data stem from a study of blood T cell repertoires in COVID-19 (dated by TCRdb to 2018 to 2021). Study-level background: Collaborator samples came from the United States, Italy and Spain and covered acute and convalescent phases of COVID-19. The repertoires were made available in a free public database intended to serve as a resource for research on the immune response to SARS-CoV-2. Where HLA class I and class II types were available, the types were taken from metadata supplied by the sample provider, not from assay-based typing. The dataset comprised deeply sampled blood TCRbeta repertoires from subjects exposed to, actively infected with, or recovered from COVID-19. A de-identified subject ID, COVID-19 status, age in years and sex were almost always included in the sample metadata. The samples were drawn from two sources: the first 160 participants of the ongoing ImmuneRACE study, and about 1,300 subjects contributed by 6 global collaborators. The prospective study material was composed of cDNA or gDNA derived from T cells, B-cell-depleted T cells, or PBMCs. Results the study describes overall, beyond this receptor: How much clinical and demographic metadata was included differed by source and by participant, and the metadata was provided uncurated.

Recombination linked TRBV30 to TRBJ1-2, and perhaps TRBD1 as D gene, on 5 matching bases. The specimen was peripheral blood. This TCR came from a woman in her thirties or forties with acute or convalescent COVID-19. The CDR3 region has the sequence CAWSRTTNYGYTF. The nucleotide sequence is TGTGCCTGGAGTCGGACAACTAACTATGGCTACACCTTC. The CDR3 plus the reference TRBV30 and TRBJ1-2 genes for the other parts give the full variable domain: SQTIHQWPATLVQPVGSPLSLECTVEGTSNPNLYWYRQAAGRGLQLLFYSVGIGQISSEVPQNLSASRPQDRQFILSSKKLLLSDSGFYLCAWSRTTNYGYTFGSGTRLTVV.